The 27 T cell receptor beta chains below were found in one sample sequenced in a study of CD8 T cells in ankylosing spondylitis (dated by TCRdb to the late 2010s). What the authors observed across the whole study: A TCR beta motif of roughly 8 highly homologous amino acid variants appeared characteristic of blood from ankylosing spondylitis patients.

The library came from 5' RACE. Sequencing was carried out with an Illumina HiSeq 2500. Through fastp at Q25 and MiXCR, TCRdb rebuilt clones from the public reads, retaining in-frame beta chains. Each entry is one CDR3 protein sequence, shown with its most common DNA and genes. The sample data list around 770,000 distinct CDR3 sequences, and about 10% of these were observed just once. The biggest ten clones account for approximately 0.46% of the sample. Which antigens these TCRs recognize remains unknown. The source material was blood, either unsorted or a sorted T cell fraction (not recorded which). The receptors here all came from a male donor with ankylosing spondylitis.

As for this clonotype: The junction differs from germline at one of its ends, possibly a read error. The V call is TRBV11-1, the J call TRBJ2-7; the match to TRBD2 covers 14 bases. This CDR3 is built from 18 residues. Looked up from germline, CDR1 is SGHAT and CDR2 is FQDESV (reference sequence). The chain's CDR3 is CASSSPGTSGGYSYEEYF. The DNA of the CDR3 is TGTGCCAGCAGCTCCCCCGGGACTAGCGGGGGATACTCCTACGAGGAGTACTTC. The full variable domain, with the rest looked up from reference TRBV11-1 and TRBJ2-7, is EAEVAQSPRYKITEKSQAVAFWCDPISGHATLYWYRQILGQGPELLVQFQDESVVDDSQLPKDRFSAERLKGVDSTLKIQPAELGDSAMYLCASSSPGTSGGYSYEEYFGPGTRLTVT.

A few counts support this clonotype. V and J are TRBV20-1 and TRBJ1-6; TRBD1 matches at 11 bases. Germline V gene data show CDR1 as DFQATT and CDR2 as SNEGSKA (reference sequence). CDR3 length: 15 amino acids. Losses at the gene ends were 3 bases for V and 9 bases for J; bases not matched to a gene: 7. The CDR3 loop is CSASPRDRGSSPLHF. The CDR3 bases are TGCAGTGCTAGCCCCCGGGACAGGGGGAGTTCACCCCTCCACTTT.

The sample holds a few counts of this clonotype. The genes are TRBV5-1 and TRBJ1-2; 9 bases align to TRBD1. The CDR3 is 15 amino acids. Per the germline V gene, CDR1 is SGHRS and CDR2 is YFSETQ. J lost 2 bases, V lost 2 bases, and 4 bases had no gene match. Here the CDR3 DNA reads TGCGCCAGCAGCTTCAGGACAGGGGCAAACTATGGCTACACCTTC. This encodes CASSFRTGANYGYTF.

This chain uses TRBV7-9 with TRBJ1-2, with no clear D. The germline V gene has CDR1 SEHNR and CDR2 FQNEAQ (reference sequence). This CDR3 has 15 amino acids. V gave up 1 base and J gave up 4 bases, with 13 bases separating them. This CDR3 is CASSLDADRFYGYTF. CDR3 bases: TGTGCCAGCAGCTTAGACGCTGACCGGTTCTATGGCTACACCTTC. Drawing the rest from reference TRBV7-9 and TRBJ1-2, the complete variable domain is DTGVSQNPRHKITKRGQNVTFRCDPISEHNRLYWYRQTLGQGPEFLTYFQNEAQLEKSRLLSDRFSAERPKGSFSTLEIQRTEQGDSAMYLCASSLDADRFYGYTFGSGTRLTVV.

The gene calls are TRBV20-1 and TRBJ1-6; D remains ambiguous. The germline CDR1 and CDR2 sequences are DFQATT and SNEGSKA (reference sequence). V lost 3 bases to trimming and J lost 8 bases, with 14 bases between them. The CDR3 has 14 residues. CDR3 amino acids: CSASPQARDSPLHF. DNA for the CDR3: TGCAGTGCTAGCCCCCAGGCGAGGGATTCACCCCTCCACTTT.

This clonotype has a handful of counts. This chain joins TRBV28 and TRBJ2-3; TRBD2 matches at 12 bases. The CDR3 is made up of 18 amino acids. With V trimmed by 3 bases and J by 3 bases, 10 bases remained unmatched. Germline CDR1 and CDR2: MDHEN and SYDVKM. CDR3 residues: CASSFLGLAGGVTDTQYF. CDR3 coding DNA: TGTGCCAGCAGTTTTTTGGGACTAGCGGGCGGGGTAACAGATACGCAGTATTTT. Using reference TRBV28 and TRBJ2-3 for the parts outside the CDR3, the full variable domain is DVKVTQSSRYLVKRTGEKVFLECVQDMDHENMFWYRQDPGLGLRLIYFSYDVKMKEKGDIPEGYSVSREKKERFSLILESASTNQTSMYLCASSFLGLAGGVTDTQYFGPGTRLTVL.

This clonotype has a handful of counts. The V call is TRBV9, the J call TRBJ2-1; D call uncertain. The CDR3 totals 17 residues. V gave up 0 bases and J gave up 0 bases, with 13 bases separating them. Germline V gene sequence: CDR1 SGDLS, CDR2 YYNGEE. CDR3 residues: CASSVVSGSTSYNEQFF. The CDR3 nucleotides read TGTGCCAGCAGCGTAGTATCCGGCTCGACCTCCTACAATGAGCAGTTCTTC.

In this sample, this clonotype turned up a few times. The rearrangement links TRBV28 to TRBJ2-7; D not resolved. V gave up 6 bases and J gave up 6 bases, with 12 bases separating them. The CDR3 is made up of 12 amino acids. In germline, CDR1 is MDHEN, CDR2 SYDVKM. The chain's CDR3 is CASRAGLGEQYF. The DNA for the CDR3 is TGTGCCAGCAGAGCAGGTTTAGGCGAGCAGTACTTC.

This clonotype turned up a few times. The CDR3 nucleotides are TGTGCCAGCAGGTCCACAGGGGTCCTGGTCCAAGAGACCCAGTACTTC. Protein: CASRSTGVLVQETQYF. V is TRBV6-1 and J is TRBJ2-5; 7 nucleotides line up with TRBD1. Germline V gives CDR1 MNHNS, CDR2 SASEGT. This CDR3 has 16 residues. Trimming took 6 bases from V and 1 from J; bases not matched to a gene: 11.

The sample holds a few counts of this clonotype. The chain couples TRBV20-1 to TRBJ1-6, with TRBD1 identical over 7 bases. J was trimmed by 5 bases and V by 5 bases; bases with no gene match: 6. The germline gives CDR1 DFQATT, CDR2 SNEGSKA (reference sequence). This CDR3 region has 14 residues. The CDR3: CSALQGLDNSPLHF. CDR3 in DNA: TGCAGTGCTCTACAGGGGCTTGATAATTCACCCCTCCACTTT.

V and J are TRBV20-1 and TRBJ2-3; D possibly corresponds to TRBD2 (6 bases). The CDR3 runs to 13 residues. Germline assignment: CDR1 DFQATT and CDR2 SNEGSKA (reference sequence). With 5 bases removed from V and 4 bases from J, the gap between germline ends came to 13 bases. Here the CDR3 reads CSARRGTPDTQYF. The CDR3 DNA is TGCAGTGCTCGCCGCGGGACCCCAGATACGCAGTATTTT.

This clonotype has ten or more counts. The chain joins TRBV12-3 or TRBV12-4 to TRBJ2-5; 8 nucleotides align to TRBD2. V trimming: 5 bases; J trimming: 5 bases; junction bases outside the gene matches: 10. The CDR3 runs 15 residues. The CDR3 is CASSLTGTRGETQYF. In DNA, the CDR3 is TGTGCCAGCAGTCTCACCGGGACTAGGGGTGAGACCCAGTACTTC.

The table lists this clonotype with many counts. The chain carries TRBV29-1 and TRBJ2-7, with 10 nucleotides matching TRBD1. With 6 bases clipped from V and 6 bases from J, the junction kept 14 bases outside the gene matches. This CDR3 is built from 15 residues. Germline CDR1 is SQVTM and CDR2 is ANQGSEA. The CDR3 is CSVSTPGQGSGEQYF. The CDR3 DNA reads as TGCAGCGTAAGCACCCCGGGACAGGGGTCCGGCGAGCAGTACTTC.

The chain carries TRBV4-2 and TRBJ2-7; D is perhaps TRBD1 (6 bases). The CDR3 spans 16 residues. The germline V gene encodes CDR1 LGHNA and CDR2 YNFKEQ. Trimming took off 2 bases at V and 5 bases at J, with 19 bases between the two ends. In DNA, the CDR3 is TGTGCCAGCAGCCAACGCGACTATCAAAGGGGGAACGAGCAGTACTTC. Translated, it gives CASSQRDYQRGNEQYF.

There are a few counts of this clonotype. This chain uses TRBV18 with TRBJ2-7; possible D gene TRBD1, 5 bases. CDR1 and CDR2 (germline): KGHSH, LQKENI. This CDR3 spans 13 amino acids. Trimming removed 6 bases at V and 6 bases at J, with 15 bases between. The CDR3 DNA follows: TGTGCCAGCTCGCCGGACACTCCGGGCGAGCAGTACTTC. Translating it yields CASSPDTPGEQYF.

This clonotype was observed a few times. CDR3 amino acids: CASSLRGAPDGTEAFF. In DNA, the CDR3 is TGTGCCAGCAGCCTAAGAGGGGCCCCCGATGGCACTGAAGCTTTCTTT. V gene TRBV6-4 combines with J gene TRBJ1-1; TRBD1 is a possible D gene (5 bases). The V end was cut by 6 bases, the J end by 4 bases, with 21 bases between. The germline CDR1 and CDR2 sequences are MRHNA and SNTAGT. This CDR3 has 16 residues.

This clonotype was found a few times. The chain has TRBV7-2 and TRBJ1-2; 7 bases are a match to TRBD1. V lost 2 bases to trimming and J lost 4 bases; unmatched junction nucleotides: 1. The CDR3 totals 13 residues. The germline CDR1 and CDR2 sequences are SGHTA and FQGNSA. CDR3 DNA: TGTGCCAGCAGCTTACGGGACAGCTATGGCTACACCTTC. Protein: CASSLRDSYGYTF.

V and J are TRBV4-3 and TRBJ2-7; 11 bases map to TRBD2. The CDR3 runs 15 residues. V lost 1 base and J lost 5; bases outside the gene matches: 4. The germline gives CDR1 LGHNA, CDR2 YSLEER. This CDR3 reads CASSQGLAGGNEQYF. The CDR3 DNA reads TGCGCCAGCAGCCAAGGGCTAGCGGGAGGCAACGAGCAGTACTTC.

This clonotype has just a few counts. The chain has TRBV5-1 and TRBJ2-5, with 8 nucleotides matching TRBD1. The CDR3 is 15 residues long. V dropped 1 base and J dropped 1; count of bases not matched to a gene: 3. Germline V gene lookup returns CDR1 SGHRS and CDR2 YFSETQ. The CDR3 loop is CASSLQGAIQETQYF. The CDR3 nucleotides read TGCGCCAGCAGCTTGCAGGGGGCCATCCAAGAGACCCAGTACTTC. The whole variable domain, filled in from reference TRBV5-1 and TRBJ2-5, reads KAGVTQTPRYLIKTRGQQVTLSCSPISGHRSVSWYQQTPGQGLQFLFEYFSETQRNKGNFPGRFSGRQFSNSRSEMNVSTLELGDSALYLCASSLQGAIQETQYFGPGTRLLVL.

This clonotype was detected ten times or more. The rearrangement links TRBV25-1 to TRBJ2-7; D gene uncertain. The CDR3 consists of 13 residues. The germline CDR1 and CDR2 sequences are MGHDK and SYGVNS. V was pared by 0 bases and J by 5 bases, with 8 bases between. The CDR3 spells CASSEYNFHEQYF. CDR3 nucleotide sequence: TGTGCCAGCAGTGAATACAACTTTCACGAGCAGTACTTC.

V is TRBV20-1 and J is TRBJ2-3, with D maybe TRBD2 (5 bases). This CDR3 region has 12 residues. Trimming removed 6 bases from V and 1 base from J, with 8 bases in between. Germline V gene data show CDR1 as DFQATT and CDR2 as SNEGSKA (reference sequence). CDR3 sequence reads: CSAQEGTDTQYF. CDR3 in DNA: TGCAGTGCCCAGGAGGGCACAGATACGCAGTATTTT.

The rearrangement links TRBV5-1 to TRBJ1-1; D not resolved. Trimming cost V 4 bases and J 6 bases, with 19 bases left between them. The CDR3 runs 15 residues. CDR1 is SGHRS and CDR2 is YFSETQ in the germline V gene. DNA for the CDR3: TGCGCCAGCAGCCGGGGAGTGTCGCAGGCCGCTGAAGCTTTCTTT. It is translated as CASSRGVSQAAEAFF. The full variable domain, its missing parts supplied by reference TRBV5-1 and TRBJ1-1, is KAGVTQTPRYLIKTRGQQVTLSCSPISGHRSVSWYQQTPGQGLQFLFEYFSETQRNKGNFPGRFSGRQFSNSRSEMNVSTLELGDSALYLCASSRGVSQAAEAFFGQGTRLTVV.

CDR3 residues: CASGSRVPTDTQYF. The DNA of the CDR3 is TGTGCCAGCGGCAGTAGGGTCCCCACAGATACGCAGTATTTT. The gene calls are TRBV6-1 and TRBJ2-3; D is unclear. Germline-derived CDR1 and CDR2 are MNHNS and SASEGT. This CDR3 has 14 amino acids. Trimming cost V 8 bases and J 2 bases, with 14 bases left between them.

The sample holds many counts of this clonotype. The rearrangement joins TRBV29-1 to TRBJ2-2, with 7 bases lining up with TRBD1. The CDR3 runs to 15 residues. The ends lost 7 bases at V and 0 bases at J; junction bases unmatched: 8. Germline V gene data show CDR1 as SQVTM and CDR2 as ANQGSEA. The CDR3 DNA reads TGCAGCGCCCTGAGGGACAGTACGAACACCGGGGAGCTGTTTTTT. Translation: CSALRDSTNTGELFF.

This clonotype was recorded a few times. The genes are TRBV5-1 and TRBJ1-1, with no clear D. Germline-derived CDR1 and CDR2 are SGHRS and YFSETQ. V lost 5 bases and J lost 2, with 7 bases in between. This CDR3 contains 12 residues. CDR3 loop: CASRNFNTEAFF. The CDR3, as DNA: TGCGCCAGCAGAAACTTTAACACTGAAGCTTTCTTT.

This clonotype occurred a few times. In nucleotides, the CDR3 is TGTGCCAGCAGCTTTCGGACAGGGCGAGAGTTCTTC. It yields the protein CASSFRTGREFF. The V and J genes are TRBV5-5 and TRBJ2-1; 8 positions match TRBD1. The V and J ends lost 2 bases and 14 bases, in that order; junction bases with no gene match: 6. CDR1 is SGHKS and CDR2 is YYEKEE in the germline V gene (reference sequence). CDR3 size: 12 residues.

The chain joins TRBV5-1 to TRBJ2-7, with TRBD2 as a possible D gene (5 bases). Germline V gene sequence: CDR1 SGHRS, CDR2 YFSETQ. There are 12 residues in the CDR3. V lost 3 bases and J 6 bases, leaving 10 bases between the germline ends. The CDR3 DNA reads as TGCGCCAGCAGCTCCCGAGGGAGCGAGCAGTACTTC. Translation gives CASSSRGSEQYF.